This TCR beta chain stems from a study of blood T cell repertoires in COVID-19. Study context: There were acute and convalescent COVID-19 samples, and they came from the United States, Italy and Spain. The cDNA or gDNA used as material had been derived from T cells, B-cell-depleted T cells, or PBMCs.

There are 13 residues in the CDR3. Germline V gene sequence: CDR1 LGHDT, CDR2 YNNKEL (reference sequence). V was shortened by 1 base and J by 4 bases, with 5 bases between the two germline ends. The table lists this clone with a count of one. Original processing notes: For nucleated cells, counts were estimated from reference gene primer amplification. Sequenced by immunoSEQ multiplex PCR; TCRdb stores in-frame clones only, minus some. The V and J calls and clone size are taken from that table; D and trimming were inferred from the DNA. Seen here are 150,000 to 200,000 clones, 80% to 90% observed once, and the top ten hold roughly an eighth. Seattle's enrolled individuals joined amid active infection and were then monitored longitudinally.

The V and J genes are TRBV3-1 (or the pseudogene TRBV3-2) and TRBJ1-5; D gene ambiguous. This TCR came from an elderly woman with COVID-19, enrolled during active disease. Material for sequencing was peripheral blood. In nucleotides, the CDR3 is TGTGCCAGCAGCCAAGCCAGTAATCAGCCCCAGCATTTT. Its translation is CASSQASNQPQHF.